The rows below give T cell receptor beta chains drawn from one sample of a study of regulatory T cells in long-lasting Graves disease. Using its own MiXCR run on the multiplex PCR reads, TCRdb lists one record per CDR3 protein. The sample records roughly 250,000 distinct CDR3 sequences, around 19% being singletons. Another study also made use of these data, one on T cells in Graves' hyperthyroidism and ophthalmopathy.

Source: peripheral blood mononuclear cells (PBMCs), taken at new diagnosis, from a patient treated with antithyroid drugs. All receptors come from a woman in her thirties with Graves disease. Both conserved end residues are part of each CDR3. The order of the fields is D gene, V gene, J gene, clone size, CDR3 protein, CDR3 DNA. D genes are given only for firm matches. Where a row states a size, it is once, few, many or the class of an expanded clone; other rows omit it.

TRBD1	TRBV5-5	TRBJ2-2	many	CASSHPPGQGTGELFF	TGTGCCAGCAGCCATCCCCCGGGACAGGGCACCGGGGAGCTGTTTTTT
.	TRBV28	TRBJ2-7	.	CASSSGLKNRYEQYF	TGTGCCAGCAGTTCTGGACTGAAAAATAGGTACGAGCAGTACTTC
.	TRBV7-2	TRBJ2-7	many	CASSLAFGGAFGYEQYF	TGTGCCAGCAGCTTAGCGTTCGGAGGGGCTTTCGGCTACGAGCAGTACTTC
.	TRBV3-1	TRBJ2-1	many	CASSQDPLGREQFF	TGTGCCAGCAGCCAAGACCCACTGGGGCGTGAGCAGTTCTTC
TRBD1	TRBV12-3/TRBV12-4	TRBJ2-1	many	CASRRHTGGRVYNEQFF	TGTGCCAGCAGACGTCATACAGGGGGCAGGGTCTACAATGAGCAGTTCTTC
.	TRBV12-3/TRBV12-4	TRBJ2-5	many	CASSSGRETQYF	TGTGCCAGCAGCTCTGGCCGGGAGACCCAGTACTTC
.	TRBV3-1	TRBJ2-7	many	CASSPSTTAEQYF	TGTGCCAGCAGCCCATCGACCACGGCCGAGCAGTACTTC
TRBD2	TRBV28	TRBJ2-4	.	CASSSQLTDRGGTSGRDIQYF	TGTGCCAGCAGTTCTCAACTAACAGACCGTGGAGGGACTAGCGGGAGAGACATTCAGTACTTC
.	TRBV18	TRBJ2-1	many	CASSPGTDVINEQFF	TGTGCCAGCTCGCCAGGGACTGACGTAATTAATGAGCAGTTCTTC
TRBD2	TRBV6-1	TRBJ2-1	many	CASTRLAGGSYNEQFF	TGTGCCAGCACCCGACTAGCGGGAGGCTCCTACAATGAGCAGTTCTTC
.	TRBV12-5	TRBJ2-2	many	CASGLPDTGELFF	TGTGCTAGTGGTTTGCCCGACACCGGGGAGCTGTTTTTT
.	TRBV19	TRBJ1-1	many	CASNVQGPMNTEAFF	TGTGCCAGTAACGTGCAGGGTCCCATGAACACTGAAGCTTTCTTT
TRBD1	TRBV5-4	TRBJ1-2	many	CASSKKGAYGYTF	TGTGCCAGCAGCAAAAAGGGGGCCTATGGCTACACCTTC
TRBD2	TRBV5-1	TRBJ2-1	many	CASSSGGTLLAVYNEQFF	TGCGCCAGCAGCTCGGGGGGGACCCTCCTGGCGGTGTACAATGAGCAGTTCTTC
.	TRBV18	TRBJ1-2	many	CASSPDQGQRSYGYTF	TGTGCCAGCTCACCGGATCAGGGGCAACGGAGCTATGGCTACACCTTC
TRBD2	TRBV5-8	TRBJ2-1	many	CASSLGSGGAHEQFF	TGTGCCAGCAGCTTGGGGAGCGGGGGGGCACATGAGCAGTTCTTC
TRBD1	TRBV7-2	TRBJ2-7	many	CASSRRQGVPYEQYF	TGTGCCAGCAGCCGGAGACAGGGGGTCCCCTACGAGCAGTACTTC
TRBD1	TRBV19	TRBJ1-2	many	CASREAGTDSYGYTF	TGTGCCAGTAGGGAGGCTGGGACAGATTCTTATGGCTACACCTTC
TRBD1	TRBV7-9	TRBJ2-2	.	CASSFQGADTGELFF	TGTGCCAGCAGCTTCCAGGGGGCGGACACCGGGGAGCTGTTTTTT
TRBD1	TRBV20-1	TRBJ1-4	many	CSATQGVSEKLFF	TGCAGTGCCACACAGGGGGTCAGTGAAAAACTGTTTTTT
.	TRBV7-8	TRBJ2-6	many	CASSLGALGANVLTF	TGTGCCAGCAGCTTAGGGGCTTTAGGGGCCAACGTCCTGACTTTC
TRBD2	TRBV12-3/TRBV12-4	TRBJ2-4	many	CASSLFFASGVAKNIQYF	TGTGCCAGCAGTTTATTTTTTGCTAGCGGGGTAGCCAAAAACATTCAGTACTTC
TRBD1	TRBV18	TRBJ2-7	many	CASSRDSLSYEQYF	TGTGCCAGCTCACGGGACAGTCTCTCCTACGAGCAGTACTTC
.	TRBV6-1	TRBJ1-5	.	CASSEADQSNQPQHF	TGTGCCAGCAGTGAAGCTGACCAGAGCAATCAGCCCCAGCATTTT
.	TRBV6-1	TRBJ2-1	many	CASRTLADLFNEQFF	TGTGCCAGCAGAACCCTAGCAGACCTCTTTAATGAGCAGTTCTTC
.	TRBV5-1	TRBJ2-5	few	CASSLMLRETQYF	TGCGCCAGCAGCTTGATGCTAAGAGAGACCCAGTACTTC